Sequencing of this T cell receptor beta chain was carried out in a study of cytomegalovirus exposure and HLA in healthy donors. Generated by immunoSEQ multiplex PCR, the TCRdb table keeps only in-frame clones and is missing some. The sample consists of fewer than 350,000 clones, 70% to 90% of them appearing once. Whole-study results and caveats: The study labeled 180 or so TCR beta chains cytomegalovirus-associated. Rarity characterized most TCR sequences, yet some public TCRs appeared in many donors.

This clone was detected only a few times. Antigen: not known. Germline V CDR1 and CDR2: SGHTA, FQGNSA. V dropped 5 bases and J dropped 9; count of bases not matched to a gene: 6. This CDR3 has 12 amino acids. Source material: PBMCs. The V call is TRBV7-2, the J call TRBJ2-7, with 8 bases matching TRBD1. This clonotype was sampled from a young woman in good health and CMV-seronegative. CDR3 residues: CASSEDRAGQYF. The DNA for the CDR3 is TGTGCCAGCAGCGAGGACAGGGCTGGGCAGTACTTC.